This T cell receptor beta chain was sequenced during a study of cytomegalovirus exposure and HLA in healthy donors. Study-wide results and limits: Sequences of the TCR beta chain were said to predict the HLA-A and HLA-B alleles of most subjects accurately. Earlier results showed most TCR beta V segments being productive about 87% or about 30% of the time. Indistinguishable V segments, including TRBV6-2 and TRBV6-3, were excluded.

In the PCR, 60 Vbeta and 13 Jbeta primers were used. Repertoires were generated with immunoSEQ multiplex PCR, while TCRdb's copy carries only in-frame clones and drops some. The sample holds 120,000 or so clones; 80% are singletons and the top ten take 2.5% to 3.5%. This clone has just a few counts. Antigen specificity is unknown. One end of the junction varies from germline; a read error may be responsible. The CDR3 is made up of 18 amino acids. Germline assignment: CDR1 SGHRS and CDR2 YFSETQ. The origin of this receptor is a male donor in good health and CMV-seronegative. V usage is TRBV5-1 and J usage is TRBJ2-4; 8 bases align to TRBD2. Sequenced: PBMCs. For the CDR3, the DNA is TGCGCCAGCAGCTGGCGGCGGGGGGCCTCGGGGGCCAAAAACAGTCAGTACTTC. This sequence encodes CASSWRRGASGAKNSQYF.